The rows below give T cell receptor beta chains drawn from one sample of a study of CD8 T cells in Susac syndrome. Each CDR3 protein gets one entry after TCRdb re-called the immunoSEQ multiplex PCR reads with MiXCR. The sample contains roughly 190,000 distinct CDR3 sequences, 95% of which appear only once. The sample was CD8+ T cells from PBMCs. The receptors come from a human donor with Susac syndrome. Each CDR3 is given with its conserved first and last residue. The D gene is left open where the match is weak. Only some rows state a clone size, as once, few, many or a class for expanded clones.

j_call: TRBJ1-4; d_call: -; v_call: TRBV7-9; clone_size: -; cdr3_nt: TGTGCCAGCAGCCCAAATGGGGGACGAGAGAATAATGAAAAACTGTTTTTT; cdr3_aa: CASSPNGGRENNEKLFF
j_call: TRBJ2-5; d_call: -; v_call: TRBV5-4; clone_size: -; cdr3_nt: TGTGCCAGCAGCTTGGGACTAGGGTACCAAGAGACCCAGTACTTC; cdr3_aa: CASSLGLGYQETQYF
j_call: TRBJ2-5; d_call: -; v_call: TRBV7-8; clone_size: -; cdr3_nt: TGTGCCAGCAGCTTTAAAGGGGGGGGGATAACAGAGCTTCTGGAGACCCAGTACTTC; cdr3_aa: CASSFKGGGITELLETQYF
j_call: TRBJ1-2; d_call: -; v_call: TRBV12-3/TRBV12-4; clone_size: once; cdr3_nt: TGTGCCAGCAGCCCCTCCCATCGCGGTGGCTACACCTTC; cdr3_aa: CASSPSHRGGYTF
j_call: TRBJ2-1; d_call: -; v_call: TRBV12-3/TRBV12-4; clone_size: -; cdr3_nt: TGTGCCAGCAGTTTCCTGAGCAATGACAATGAGCAGTTCTTC; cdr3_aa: CASSFLSNDNEQFF
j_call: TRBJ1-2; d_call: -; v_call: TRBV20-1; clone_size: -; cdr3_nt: TGCAGTGCAATCGTTACCCAGGGCAACTATGGCTACACCTTC; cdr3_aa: CSAIVTQGNYGYTF
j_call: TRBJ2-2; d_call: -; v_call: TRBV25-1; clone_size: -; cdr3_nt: TGTGCCAGCAGCCAGAGGGCCGGGGAGCTGTTTTTT; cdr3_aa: CASSQRAGELFF
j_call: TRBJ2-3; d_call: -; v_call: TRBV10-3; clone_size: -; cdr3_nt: TGTGCCATCAGTGACGGCCTTGGTACGCAGTATTTT; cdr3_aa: CAISDGLGTQYF
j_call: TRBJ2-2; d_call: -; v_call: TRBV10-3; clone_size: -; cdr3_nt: TGTGCCACGTCTTCCACGGGGACCGGGGAGCTGTTTTTT; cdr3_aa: CATSSTGTGELFF
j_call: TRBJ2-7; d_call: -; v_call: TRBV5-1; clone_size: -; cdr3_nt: TGCGCCAGCAGCTATGAGGGGACGGGCAACGAGCAGTACTTC; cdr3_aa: CASSYEGTGNEQYF
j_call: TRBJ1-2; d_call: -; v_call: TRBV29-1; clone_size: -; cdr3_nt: TGCAGCGTTGATAAGGGGAACTATGGCTACACCTTC; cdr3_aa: CSVDKGNYGYTF
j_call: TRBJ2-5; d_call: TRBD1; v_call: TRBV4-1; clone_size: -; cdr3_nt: TGCGCCAGCAGCCAAGATCCAGGGACAGGACAAGAGACCCAGTACTTC; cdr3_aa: CASSQDPGTGQETQYF
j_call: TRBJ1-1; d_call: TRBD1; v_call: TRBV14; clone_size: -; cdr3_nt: TGTGCCAGCAGCCAAGCATGGGGGACAGGGGGCCCGAACACTGAAGCTTTCTTT; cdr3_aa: CASSQAWGTGGPNTEAFF
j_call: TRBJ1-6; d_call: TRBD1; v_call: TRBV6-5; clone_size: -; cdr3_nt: TGTGCCAGCAGTTACGGGACAGAGAGTTATTCACCCCTCCACTTT; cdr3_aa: CASSYGTESYSPLHF
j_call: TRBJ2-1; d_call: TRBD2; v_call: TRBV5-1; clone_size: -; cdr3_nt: TGCGCCAGCGCTGGGGCGGGGGGGTCCTACAATGAGCAGTTCTTC; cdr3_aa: CASAGAGGSYNEQFF
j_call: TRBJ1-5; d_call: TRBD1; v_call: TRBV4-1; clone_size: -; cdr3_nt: TGCGCCAGCAGCCAGACAACAGGGGGAGGTCAGCCCCAGCATTTT; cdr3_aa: CASSQTTGGGQPQHF
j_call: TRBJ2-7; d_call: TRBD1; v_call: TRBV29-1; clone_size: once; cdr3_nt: TGCAGCGTAAACAGGGGTTACGAGCAGTACTTC; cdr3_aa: CSVNRGYEQYF
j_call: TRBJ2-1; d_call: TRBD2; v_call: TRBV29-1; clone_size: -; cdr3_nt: TGCAGCGTCCCCAGCGGGGCCCTAGAGTTCTTC; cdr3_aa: CSVPSGALEFF
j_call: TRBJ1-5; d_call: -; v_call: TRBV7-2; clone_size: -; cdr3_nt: TGTGCCAGCAGCTTAGAAGGGATTCATGACAATCAGCCCCAGCATTTT; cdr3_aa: CASSLEGIHDNQPQHF
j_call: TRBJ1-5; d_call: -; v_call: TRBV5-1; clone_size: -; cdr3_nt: TGCGCCAGCAGCTTGGACAATAGCAATCAGCCCCAGCATTTT; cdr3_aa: CASSLDNSNQPQHF
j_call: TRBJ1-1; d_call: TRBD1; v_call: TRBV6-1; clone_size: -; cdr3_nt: TGTGCCAGCAGTCAGGGGGGCTGGGGAAGGAACACTGAAGCTTTCTTT; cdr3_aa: CASSQGGWGRNTEAFF
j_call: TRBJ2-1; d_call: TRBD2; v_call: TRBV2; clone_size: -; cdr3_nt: TGTGCCAGCAGTGAAGAGCGGGGTTCCTACAATGAGCAGTTCTTC; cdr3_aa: CASSEERGSYNEQFF
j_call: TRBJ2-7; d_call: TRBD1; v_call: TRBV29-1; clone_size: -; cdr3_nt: TGCAGCGTGGGGGACAGCGCCTACGAGCAGTACTTC; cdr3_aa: CSVGDSAYEQYF
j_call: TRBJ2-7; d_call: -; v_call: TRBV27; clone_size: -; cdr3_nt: TGTGCCAGCAGTTTATTGGCTAGATCCTACGAGCAGTACTTC; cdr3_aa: CASSLLARSYEQYF